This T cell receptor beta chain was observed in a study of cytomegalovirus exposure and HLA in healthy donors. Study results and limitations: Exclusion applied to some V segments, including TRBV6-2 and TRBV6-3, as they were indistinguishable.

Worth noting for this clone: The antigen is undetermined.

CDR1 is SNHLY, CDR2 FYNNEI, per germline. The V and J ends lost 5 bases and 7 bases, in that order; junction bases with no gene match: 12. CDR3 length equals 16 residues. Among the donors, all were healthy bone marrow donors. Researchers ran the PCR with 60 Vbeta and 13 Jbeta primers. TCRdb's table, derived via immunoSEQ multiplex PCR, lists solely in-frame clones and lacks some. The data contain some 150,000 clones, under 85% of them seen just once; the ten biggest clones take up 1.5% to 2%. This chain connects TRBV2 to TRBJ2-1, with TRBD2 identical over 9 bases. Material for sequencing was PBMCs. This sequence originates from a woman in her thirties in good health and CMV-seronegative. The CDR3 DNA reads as TGTGCCAGCAGTTCAGAGCTAGCGGGGTCTGGGAATGAGCAGTTCTTC. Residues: CASSSELAGSGNEQFF.